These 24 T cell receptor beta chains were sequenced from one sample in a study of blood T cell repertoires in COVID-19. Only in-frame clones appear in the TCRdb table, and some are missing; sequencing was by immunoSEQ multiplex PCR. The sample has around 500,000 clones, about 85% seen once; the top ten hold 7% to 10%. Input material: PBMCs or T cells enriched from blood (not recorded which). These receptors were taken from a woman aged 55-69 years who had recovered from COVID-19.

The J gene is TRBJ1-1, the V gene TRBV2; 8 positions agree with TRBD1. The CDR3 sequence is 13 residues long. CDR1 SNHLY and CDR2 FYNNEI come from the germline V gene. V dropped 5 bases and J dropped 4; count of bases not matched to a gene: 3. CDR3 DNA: TGTGCCAGCAGTATACAGGGGGGCACTGAAGCTTTCTTT. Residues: CASSIQGGTEAFF. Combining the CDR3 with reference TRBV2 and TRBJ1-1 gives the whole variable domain EPEVTQTPSHQVTQMGQEVILRCVPISNHLYFYWYRQILGQKVEFLVSFYNNEISEKSEIFDDQFSVERPDGSNFTLKIRSTKLEDSAMYFCASSIQGGTEAFFGQGTRLTVV.

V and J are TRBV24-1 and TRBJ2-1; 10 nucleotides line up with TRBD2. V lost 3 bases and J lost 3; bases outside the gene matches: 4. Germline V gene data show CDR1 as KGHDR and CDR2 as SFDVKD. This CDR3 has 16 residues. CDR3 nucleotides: TGTGCCACCAGTGATCCAACTAGCGGGGTCTACAATGAGCAGTTCTTC. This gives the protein CATSDPTSGVYNEQFF.

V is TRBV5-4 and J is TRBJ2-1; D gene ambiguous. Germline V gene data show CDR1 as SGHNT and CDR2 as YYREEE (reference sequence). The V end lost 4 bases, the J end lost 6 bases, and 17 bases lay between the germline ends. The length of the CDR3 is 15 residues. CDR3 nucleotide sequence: TGTGCCAGCAGCCCACACTACCAACTGGGCAATGAGCAGTTCTTC. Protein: CASSPHYQLGNEQFF.

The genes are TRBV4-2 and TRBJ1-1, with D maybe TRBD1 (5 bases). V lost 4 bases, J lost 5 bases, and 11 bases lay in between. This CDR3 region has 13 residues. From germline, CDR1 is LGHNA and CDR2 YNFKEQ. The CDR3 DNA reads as TGTGCCAGCAGCCTCAACCGGGGGACTGAAGCTTTCTTT. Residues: CASSLNRGTEAFF.

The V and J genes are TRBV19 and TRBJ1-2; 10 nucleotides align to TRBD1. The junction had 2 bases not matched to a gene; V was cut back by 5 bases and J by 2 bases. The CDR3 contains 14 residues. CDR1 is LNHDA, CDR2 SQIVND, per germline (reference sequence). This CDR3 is CASSPTGGNYGYTF. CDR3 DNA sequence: TGTGCCAGTAGTCCGACAGGGGGCAACTATGGCTACACCTTC.

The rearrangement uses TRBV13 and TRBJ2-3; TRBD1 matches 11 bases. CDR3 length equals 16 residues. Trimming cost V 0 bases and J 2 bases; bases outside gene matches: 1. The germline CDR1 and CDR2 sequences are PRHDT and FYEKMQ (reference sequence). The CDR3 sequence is CASSLGGQGATDTQYF. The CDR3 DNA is TGTGCCAGCAGCTTAGGCGGACAGGGGGCCACAGATACGCAGTATTTT.

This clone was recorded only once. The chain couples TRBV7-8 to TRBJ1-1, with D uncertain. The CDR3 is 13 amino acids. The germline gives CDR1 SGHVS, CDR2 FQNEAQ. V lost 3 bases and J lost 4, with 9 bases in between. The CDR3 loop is CASSFRHGTEAFF. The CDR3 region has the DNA TGTGCCAGCAGCTTCAGACACGGCACTGAAGCTTTCTTT.

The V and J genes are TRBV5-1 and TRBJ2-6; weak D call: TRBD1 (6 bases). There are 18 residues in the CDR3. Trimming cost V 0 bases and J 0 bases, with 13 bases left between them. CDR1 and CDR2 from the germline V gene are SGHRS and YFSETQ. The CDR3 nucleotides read TGCGCCAGCAGCTTGGGCCCGACAGGTTTCTCTGGGGCCAACGTCCTGACTTTC. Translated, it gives CASSLGPTGFSGANVLTF.

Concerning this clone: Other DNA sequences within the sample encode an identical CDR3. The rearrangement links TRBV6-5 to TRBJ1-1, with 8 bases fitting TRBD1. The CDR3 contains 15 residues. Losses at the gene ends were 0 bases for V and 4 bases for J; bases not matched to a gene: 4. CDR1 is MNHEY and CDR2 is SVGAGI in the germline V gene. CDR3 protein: CASSYSTGVGTEAFF. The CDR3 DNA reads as TGTGCCAGCAGTTACTCGACAGGGGTGGGCACTGAAGCTTTCTTT.

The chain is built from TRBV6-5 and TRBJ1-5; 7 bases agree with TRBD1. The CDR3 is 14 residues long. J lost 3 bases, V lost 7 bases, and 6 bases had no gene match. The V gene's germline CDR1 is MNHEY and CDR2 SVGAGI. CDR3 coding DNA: TGTGCCAGCAATCGACAGGGAGACAATCAGCCCCAGCATTTT. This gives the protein CASNRQGDNQPQHF.

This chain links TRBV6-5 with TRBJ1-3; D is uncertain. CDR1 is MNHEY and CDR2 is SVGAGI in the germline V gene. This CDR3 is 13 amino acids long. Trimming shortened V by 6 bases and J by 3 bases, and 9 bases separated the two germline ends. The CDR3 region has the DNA TGTGCCAGCAGCGCCCAGTATGGAAACACCATATATTTT. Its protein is CASSAQYGNTIYF.

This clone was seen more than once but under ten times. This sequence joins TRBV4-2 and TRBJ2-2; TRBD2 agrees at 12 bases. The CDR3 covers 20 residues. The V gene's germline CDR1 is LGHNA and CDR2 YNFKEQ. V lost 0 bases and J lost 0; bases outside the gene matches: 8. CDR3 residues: CASSQDRLAGGPANTGELFF. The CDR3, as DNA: TGTGCCAGCAGCCAAGATCGGCTAGCGGGGGGGCCGGCGAACACCGGGGAGCTGTTTTTT.

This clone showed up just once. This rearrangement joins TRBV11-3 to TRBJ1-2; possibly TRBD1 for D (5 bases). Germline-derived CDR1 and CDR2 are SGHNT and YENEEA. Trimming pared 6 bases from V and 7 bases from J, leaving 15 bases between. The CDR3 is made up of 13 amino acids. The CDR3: CASSSQGYSGYTF. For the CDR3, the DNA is TGTGCCAGCAGTTCGCAGGGTTACTCTGGCTACACCTTC.

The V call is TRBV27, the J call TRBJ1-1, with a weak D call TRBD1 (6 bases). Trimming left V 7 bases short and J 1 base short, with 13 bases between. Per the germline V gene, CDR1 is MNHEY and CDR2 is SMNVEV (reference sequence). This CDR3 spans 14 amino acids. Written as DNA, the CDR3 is TGTGCCAGCACCCCAGGGGTGTCGAACACTGAAGCTTTCTTT. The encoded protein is CASTPGVSNTEAFF.

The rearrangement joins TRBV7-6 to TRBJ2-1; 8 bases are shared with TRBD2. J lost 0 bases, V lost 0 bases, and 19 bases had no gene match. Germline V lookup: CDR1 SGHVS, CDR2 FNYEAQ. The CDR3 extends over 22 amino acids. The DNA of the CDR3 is TGTGCCAGCAGCTTAGCGCTGGTGGTAGCGGGGCAACACCAGAGCTCCTACAATGAGCAGTTCTTC. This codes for CASSLALVVAGQHQSSYNEQFF.

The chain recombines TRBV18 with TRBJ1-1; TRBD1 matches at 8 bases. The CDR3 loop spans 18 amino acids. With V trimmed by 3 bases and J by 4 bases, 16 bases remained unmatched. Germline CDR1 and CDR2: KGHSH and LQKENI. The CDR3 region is CASSPLAQGVLAGTEAFF. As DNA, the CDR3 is TGTGCCAGCTCACCCTTAGCACAGGGGGTATTGGCTGGCACTGAAGCTTTCTTT.

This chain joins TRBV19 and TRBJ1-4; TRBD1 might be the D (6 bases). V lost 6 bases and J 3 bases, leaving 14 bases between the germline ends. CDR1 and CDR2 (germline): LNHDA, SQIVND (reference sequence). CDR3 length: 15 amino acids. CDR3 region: CASSSGGASNEKLFF. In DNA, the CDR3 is TGTGCCAGTAGCAGCGGGGGCGCTTCTAATGAAAAACTGTTTTTT.

The CDR3 here is CASRSGQMNTEAFF. The CDR3 region has the DNA TGTGCCAGTAGATCGGGACAGATGAACACTGAAGCTTTCTTT. The chain uses TRBV19 and TRBJ1-1, with 7 nucleotides matching TRBD1. Germline V gene data show CDR1 as LNHDA and CDR2 as SQIVND (reference sequence). This CDR3 has 14 amino acids. With 6 bases clipped from V and 0 bases from J, the junction kept 4 bases outside the gene matches. The whole variable domain, filled in from reference TRBV19 and TRBJ1-1, reads DGGITQSPKYLFRKEGQNVTLSCEQNLNHDAMYWYRQDPGQGLRLIYYSQIVNDFQKGDIAEGYSVSREKKESFPLTVTSAQKNPTAFYLCASRSGQMNTEAFFGQGTRLTVV.

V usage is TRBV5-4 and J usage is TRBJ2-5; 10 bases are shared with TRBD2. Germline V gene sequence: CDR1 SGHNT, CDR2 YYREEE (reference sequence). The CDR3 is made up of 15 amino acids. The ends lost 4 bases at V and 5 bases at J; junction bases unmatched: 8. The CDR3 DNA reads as TGTGCCAGCAGCCCCGGGACTAGCGCTGTGGAGACCCAGTACTTC. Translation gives CASSPGTSAVETQYF.

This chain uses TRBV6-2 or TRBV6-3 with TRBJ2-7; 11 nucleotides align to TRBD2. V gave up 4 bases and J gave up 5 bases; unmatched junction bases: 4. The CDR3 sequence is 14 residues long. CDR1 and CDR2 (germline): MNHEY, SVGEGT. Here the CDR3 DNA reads TGTGCCAGCAGTTCTAGCGGGGGGCTGAACGAGCAGTACGTC. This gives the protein CASSSSGGLNEQYV.

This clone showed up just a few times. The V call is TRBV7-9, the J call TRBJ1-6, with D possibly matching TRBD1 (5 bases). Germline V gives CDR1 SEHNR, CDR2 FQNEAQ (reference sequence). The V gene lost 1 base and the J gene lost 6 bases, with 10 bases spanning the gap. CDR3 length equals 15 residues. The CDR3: CASSLEGLANSPLHF. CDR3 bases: TGTGCCAGCAGCTTAGAGGGACTCGCTAATTCACCCCTCCACTTT.

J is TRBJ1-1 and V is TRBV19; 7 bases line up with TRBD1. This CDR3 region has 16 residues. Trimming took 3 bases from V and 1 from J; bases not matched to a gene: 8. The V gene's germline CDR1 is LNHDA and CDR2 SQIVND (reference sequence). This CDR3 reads CASSMLQGSGNTEAFF. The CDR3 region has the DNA TGTGCCAGTAGTATGTTACAGGGGAGCGGGAACACTGAAGCTTTCTTT.

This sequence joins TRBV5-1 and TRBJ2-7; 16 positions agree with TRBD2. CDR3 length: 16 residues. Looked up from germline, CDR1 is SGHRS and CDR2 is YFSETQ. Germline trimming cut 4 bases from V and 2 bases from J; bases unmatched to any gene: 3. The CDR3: CASSIGTSGGAYEQYF. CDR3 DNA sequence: TGCGCCAGCAGCATAGGGACTAGCGGGGGGGCCTACGAGCAGTACTTC.

CDR3 loop: CASSVFTGGNTEAFF. CDR3 DNA sequence: TGTGCCAGCAGCGTGTTCACAGGGGGGAACACTGAAGCTTTCTTT. The chain joins TRBV9 to TRBJ1-1; 8 bases are a match to TRBD1. Germline V gives CDR1 SGDLS, CDR2 YYNGEE. V dropped 2 bases and J dropped 1; count of bases not matched to a gene: 4. The CDR3 spans 15 residues. The full variable domain, with the rest looked up from reference TRBV9 and TRBJ1-1, is DSGVTQTPKHLITATGQRVTLRCSPRSGDLSVYWYQQSLDQGLQFLIQYYNGEERAKGNILERFSAQQFPDLHSELNLSSLELGDSALYFCASSVFTGGNTEAFFGQGTRLTVV.